This T cell receptor (beta chain) was observed in a study of somatic mutations in cytotoxic T cells in rheumatoid arthritis. Clones were read by immunoSEQ multiplex PCR, and TCRdb kept only the in-frame ones, dropping some. This sample carries around 20,000 clones, about 83% of them seen once, and the ten largest clones take 13% to 15%. The CDR3 has 15 residues. The V segment lost 3 bases and the J segment 2 bases; nucleotides outside the gene matches: 5. Per the germline V gene, CDR1 is MNHNS and CDR2 is SASEGT. The investigators isolated CD4+ and CD8+ cells by positive magnetic bead selection and checked their purity by flow cytometry.

Specimen: CD8+ T cells sorted from blood. This TCR derives from an adult with rheumatoid arthritis. V usage is TRBV6-1 and J usage is TRBJ2-7; 9 bases fit TRBD2. CDR3 DNA: TGTGCCAGCAGTGACGGGGGCGGGGGGGCCTACGAGCAGTACGTC. Translation: CASSDGGGGAYEQYV.